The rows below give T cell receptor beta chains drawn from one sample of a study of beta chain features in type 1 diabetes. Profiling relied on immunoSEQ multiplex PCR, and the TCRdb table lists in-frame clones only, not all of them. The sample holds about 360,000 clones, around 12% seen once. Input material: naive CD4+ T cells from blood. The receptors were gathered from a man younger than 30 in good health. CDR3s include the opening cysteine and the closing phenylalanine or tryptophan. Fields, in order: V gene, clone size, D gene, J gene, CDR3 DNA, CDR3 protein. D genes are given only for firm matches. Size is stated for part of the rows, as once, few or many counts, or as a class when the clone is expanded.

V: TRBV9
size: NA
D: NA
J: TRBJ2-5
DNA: TGTGCCAGCAGCGTAGACAGGGGGGGAGAGACCCAGTACTTC
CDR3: CASSVDRGGETQYF

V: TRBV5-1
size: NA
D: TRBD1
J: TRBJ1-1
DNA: TGCGCCAGCAGAAGGGGGCAGGGCACTGAAGCTTTCTTT
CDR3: CASRRGQGTEAFF

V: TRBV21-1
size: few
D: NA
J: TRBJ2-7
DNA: TGTGCCAGCAGCAAAGCTTCAGGGGGGTGCGAGCAGTACTTC
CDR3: CASSKASGGCEQYF

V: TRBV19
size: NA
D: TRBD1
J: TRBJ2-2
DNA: TGTGCCACCCGACAGGGGAACACCGGGGAGCTGTTTTTT
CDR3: CATRQGNTGELFF

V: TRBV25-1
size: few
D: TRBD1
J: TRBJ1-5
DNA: TGTGCCAGCAGTCAGACCGGGACAGGGAATCAGCCCCAGCATTTT
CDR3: CASSQTGTGNQPQHF

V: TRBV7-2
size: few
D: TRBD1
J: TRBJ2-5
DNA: TGTGCCAGCAGCTCCCGGACAGGGGTCGAGACCCAGTACTTC
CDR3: CASSSRTGVETQYF

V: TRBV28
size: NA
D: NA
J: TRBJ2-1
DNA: TGTGCCAGCAGTTCCCTTAGTGAGCAGTTCTTC
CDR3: CASSSLSEQFF

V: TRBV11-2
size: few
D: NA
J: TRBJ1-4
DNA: TGTGCCAGCAGCGATACGACAGCCAGTAATGAAAAACTGTTTTTT
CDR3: CASSDTTASNEKLFF

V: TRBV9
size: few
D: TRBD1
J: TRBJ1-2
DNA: TGTGCCAGCAGCGTCACGGGACGGGACAGGGATGGCTACACCTTC
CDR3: CASSVTGRDRDGYTF

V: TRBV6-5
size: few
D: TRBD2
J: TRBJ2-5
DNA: TGTGCCAGCAAGGCTAGCGGGAAAGAGACCCAGTACTTC
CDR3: CASKASGKETQYF

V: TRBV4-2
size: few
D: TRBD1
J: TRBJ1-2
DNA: TGTGCCAGCAGCCCCCCCGGGACAGACTATGGCTACACCTTC
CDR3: CASSPPGTDYGYTF

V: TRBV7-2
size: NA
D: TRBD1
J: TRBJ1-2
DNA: TGTGCCAGCAGCTTATGGGGACAGGGAAACTATGGCTACACCTTC
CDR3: CASSLWGQGNYGYTF

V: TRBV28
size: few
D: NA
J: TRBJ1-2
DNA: TGTGCCAGCAGATTCAGTGTGAACTATGGCTACACCTTC
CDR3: CASRFSVNYGYTF

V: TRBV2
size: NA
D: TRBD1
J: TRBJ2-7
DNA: TGTGCCAGCAGTGTTGGGACAGCTTACGAGCAGTACTTC
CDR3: CASSVGTAYEQYF

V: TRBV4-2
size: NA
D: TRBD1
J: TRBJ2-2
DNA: TGTGCCAGCAGCCAAGAGGTGAAGGGGGCTCCCGGGGAGCTGTTTTTT
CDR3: CASSQEVKGAPGELFF

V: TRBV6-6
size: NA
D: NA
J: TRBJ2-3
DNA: TGTGCCAGCAGTAATAGAGATACGCAGTATTTT
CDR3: CASSNRDTQYF

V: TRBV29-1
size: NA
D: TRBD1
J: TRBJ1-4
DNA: TGCAGCGCCTTGGACAGGGAAAAACTGTTTTTT
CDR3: CSALDREKLFF

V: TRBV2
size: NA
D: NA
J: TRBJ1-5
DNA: TGTGCCAGCAGGAGGGGGAGCGGGGGCAATCAGCCCCAGCATTTT
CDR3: CASRRGSGGNQPQHF

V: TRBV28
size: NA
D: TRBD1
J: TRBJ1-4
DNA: TGTGCCAGCCAGGGGGAATCTAGGGAAAAACTGTTTTTT
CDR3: CASQGESREKLFF

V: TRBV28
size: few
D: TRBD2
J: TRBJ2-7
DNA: TGTGCCAGCAGCTGGGGGGGTTTATACGAGCAGTACTTC
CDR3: CASSWGGLYEQYF

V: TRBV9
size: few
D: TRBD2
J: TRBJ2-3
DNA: TGTGCCAGCAGCCCCCAACTGGCGGGAGGGTCCAGATTCGCAGATACGCAGTATTTT
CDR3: CASSPQLAGGSRFADTQYF

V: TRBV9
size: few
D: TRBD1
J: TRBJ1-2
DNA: TGTGCCAGCAGCGCCGGCGGGACAGGCACCCTTGTCGGCTATGGCTACACCTTC
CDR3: CASSAGGTGTLVGYGYTF

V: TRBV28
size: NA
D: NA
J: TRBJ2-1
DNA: TGTGCCAGCAGCAGGGGCGGGGGAACCTACAATGAGCAGTTCTTC
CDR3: CASSRGGGTYNEQFF

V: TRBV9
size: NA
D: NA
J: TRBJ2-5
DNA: TGTGCCAGCAGCGTAGGATCACTGGAGACCCAGTACTTC
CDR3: CASSVGSLETQYF

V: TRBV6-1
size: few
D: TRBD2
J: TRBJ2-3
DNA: TGTGCCAGCTCGCCTAGCGGGGAAACAGATACGCAGTATTTT
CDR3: CASSPSGETDTQYF

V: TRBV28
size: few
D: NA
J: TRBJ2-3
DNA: TGTGCCAGCGGGAATGCGGGAACAGATACGCAGTATTTT
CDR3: CASGNAGTDTQYF

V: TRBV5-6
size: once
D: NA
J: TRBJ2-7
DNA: TGTGCCAGCAGCTTTATCGGAGTTCGTGACGGAACCTACGAGCAGTACTTC
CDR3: CASSFIGVRDGTYEQYF

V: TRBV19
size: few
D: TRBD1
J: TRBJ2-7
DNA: TGTGCCAGTAGTAAAGGACAGGGGTCCCACGAGCAGTACTTC
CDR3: CASSKGQGSHEQYF

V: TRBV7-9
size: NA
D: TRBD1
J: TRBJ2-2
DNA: TGTGCCAGCAACATGGGACAGGAAGGCACCGGGGAGCTGTTTTTT
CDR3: CASNMGQEGTGELFF

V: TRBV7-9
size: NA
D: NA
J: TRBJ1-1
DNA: TGTGCCAGCAGCCCCGTAGTGAACACTGAAGCTTTCTTT
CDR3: CASSPVVNTEAFF

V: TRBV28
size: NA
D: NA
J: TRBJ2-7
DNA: TGTGCCAGCAGTCGAGAGGGGGACGAGCAGTACTTC
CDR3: CASSREGDEQYF

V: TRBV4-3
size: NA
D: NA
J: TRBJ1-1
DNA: TGCGCCAGCAGCCCTGAGGGTACTGAAGCTTTCTTT
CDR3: CASSPEGTEAFF

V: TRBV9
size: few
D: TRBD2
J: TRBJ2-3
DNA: TGTGCCAGCAGCGTAGCTGGGACTAGCGGGGGGGCTAGCACAGATACGCAGTATTTT
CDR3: CASSVAGTSGGASTDTQYF

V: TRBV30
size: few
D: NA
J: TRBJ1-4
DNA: TGTGCCTGGAGTGTACGCGGGATTAATGAAAAACTGTTTTTT
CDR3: CAWSVRGINEKLFF

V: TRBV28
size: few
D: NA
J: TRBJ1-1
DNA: TGTGCCAGCTCTGCGGGCGGTATGAACACTGAAGCTTTCTTT
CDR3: CASSAGGMNTEAFF

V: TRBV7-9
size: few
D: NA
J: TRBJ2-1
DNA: TGTGCCAGCAGCAGCCACGGGTTGCGCGGTGAGCAGTTCTTC
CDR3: CASSSHGLRGEQFF

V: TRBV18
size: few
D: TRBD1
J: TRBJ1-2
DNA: TGTGCCAGCTCACCAAATGACAGGGGGCCAGGCTACACCTTC
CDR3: CASSPNDRGPGYTF

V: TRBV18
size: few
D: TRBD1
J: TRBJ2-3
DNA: TGTGCCAGCTCACCTAACAGGGGGCCAGCAGATACGCAGTATTTT
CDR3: CASSPNRGPADTQYF

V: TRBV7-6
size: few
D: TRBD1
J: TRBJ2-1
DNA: TGTGCCAGCAGCTTATCCCAGGGGGCTATGAATGAGCAGTTCTTC
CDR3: CASSLSQGAMNEQFF

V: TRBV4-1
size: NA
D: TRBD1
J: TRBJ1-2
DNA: TGCGCCAGCAGCCCTCATCTCCGGGACAGGGATGGCTACACCTTC
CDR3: CASSPHLRDRDGYTF

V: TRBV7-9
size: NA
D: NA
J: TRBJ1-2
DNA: TGTGCCAGCAGCTTACAGGGCGGCTATGGCTACACCTTC
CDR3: CASSLQGGYGYTF

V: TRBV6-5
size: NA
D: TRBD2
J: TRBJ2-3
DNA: TGTGCCAGCAGTCTGCTAGCGGGACTAACAGATACGCAGTATTTT
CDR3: CASSLLAGLTDTQYF

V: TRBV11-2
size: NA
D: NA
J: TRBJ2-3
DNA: TGTGCCAGCAGGTGGGACTCCTTCCGATTGGATACGCAGTATTTT
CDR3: CASRWDSFRLDTQYF

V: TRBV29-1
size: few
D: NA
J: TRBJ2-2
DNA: TGCAGCGCCATTACAGGGACGAACACCGGGGAGCTGTTTTTT
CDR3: CSAITGTNTGELFF

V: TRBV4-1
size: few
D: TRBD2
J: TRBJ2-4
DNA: TGCGCCAGCAGCCGACCTGGGACTAGCGGCGCCAAAAACATTCAGTACTTC
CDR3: CASSRPGTSGAKNIQYF

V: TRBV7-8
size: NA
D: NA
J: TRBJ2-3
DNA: TGTGCCAGCAGCTTTACAGGGAGCACAGATACGCAGTATTTT
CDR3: CASSFTGSTDTQYF

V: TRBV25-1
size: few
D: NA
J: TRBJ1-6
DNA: TGTGCCAGCAGTGCAGACAGGTTGGGCTCACCCCTCCACTTT
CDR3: CASSADRLGSPLHF

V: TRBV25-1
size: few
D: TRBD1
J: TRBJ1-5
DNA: TGTGCCAGCAGTCGACAGGGTAGCAATCAGCCCCAGCATTTT
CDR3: CASSRQGSNQPQHF

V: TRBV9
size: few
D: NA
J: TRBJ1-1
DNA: TGTGCCAGCAGTGCACAGGGCACTGAAGCTTTCTTT
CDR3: CASSAQGTEAFF